Shown below are 9 T cell receptor beta chains from a single sample sequenced in a study of blood T cell repertoires in COVID-19. Method: immunoSEQ multiplex PCR; TCRdb's copy keeps in-frame clones and lacks some. The sample has about 340,000 clones, approximately 86% seen once. Sequencing input: peripheral blood. The receptors were gathered from a woman between 55 and 75 years old with COVID-19, enrolled during active disease.

This clone appeared a single time. The V call is TRBV12-5, the J call TRBJ2-5, with a tentative D call TRBD1 (5 bases). In germline, CDR1 is LGHNT, CDR2 FRNRAP. Trimming took 7 bases from V and 2 from J, leaving 8 bases between them. The CDR3 runs 12 residues. This CDR3 reads CASANRQETQYF. The DNA of the CDR3 is TGTGCTAGTGCCAACAGGCAAGAGACCCAGTACTTC.

The chain recombines TRBV7-9 with TRBJ2-7, with 7 bases fitting TRBD1. In germline, CDR1 is SEHNR, CDR2 FQNEAQ (reference sequence). Unmatched junction bases numbered 8, after V lost 5 bases and J lost 7 bases. CDR3 length: 13 amino acids. The CDR3 protein is CASSGQVSGEQYF. The CDR3, as DNA: TGTGCCAGCAGCGGACAGGTCAGTGGTGAGCAGTACTTC.

The chain carries TRBV11-3 and TRBJ1-1; D is uncertain. This CDR3 has 14 amino acids. The V and J ends lost 1 base and 3 bases respectively, with 9 bases between them. Germline-derived CDR1 and CDR2 are SGHNT and YENEEA. The CDR3 is CASSLAHQDTEAFF. The CDR3 DNA follows: TGTGCCAGCAGCTTAGCGCACCAGGACACTGAAGCTTTCTTT.

The chain has TRBV5-5 and TRBJ1-2; 10 bases are a match to TRBD1. Germline CDR1 reads SGHKS; CDR2 reads YYEKEE (reference sequence). The trim removed 5 bases at V and 5 bases at J, leaving 6 bases unmatched. The CDR3 totals 14 residues. The CDR3 DNA follows: TGTGCCAGCAGAATGACAGGGGGCTTGTATGGCTACACCTTC. Its translation: CASRMTGGLYGYTF.

The chain recombines TRBV6-6 with TRBJ1-2; D unresolved. The CDR3 contains 15 residues. V lost 0 bases and J lost 4, with 12 bases in between. Germline lookup yields CDR1 MNHNY and CDR2 SVGAGI (reference sequence). The CDR3 loop reads CASSYSGQDVYGYTF. As DNA, the CDR3 is TGTGCCAGCAGTTACTCGGGTCAGGATGTCTATGGCTACACCTTC.

The chain links TRBV5-4 to TRBJ2-5, with TRBD2 identical over 12 bases. Germline loops: CDR1 SGHNT, CDR2 YYREEE (reference sequence). The trim removed 4 bases at V and 4 bases at J, leaving 5 bases unmatched. The CDR3 runs to 15 residues. The CDR3 loop reads CASSALAGGLETQYF. DNA of the CDR3: TGTGCCAGCAGCGCCCTAGCGGGGGGGTTAGAGACCCAGTACTTC. Filled out from reference TRBV5-4 and TRBJ2-5, the complete variable domain reads ETGVTQSPTHLIKTRGQQVTLRCSSQSGHNTVSWYQQALGQGPQFIFQYYREEENGRGNFPPRFSGLQFPNYSSELNVNALELDDSALYLCASSALAGGLETQYFGPGTRLLVL.

This clone was detected only once. The V and J genes are TRBV29-1 and TRBJ2-7; a possible D gene is TRBD1 (5 bases). Germline CDR1 and CDR2: SQVTM and ANQGSEA. This CDR3 has 11 residues. V was trimmed by 1 base and J by 4 bases, leaving 5 bases between them. This chain's CDR3 is CSVEAGYEQYF. The CDR3 nucleotides read TGCAGCGTTGAAGCAGGGTACGAGCAGTACTTC.

Points on this clone: The sample has other DNA sequences that encode this CDR3 too. V gene TRBV6-5 combines with J gene TRBJ1-5, with D unresolved. The germline CDR1 and CDR2 sequences are MNHEY and SVGAGI. Trimming stripped 4 bases from V and 6 bases from J, with 10 bases between. CDR3 length equals 13 residues. The CDR3 reads CASSSTGSQPQHF. The CDR3 nucleotides read TGTGCCAGCAGTTCGACGGGGAGTCAGCCCCAGCATTTT.

The chain recombines TRBV19 with TRBJ2-1, with 7 positions matching TRBD1. V trimming: 5 bases; J trimming: 3 bases; junction bases outside the gene matches: 4. There are 14 residues in the CDR3. From germline, CDR1 is LNHDA and CDR2 SQIVND (reference sequence). The CDR3 DNA sequence: TGTGCCAGTAGTTCTACAGGGGACTACAATGAGCAGTTCTTC. Its protein product is CASSSTGDYNEQFF.